The T cell receptor beta chain under discussion was sequenced for a study of blood T cells in healthy people across ages. Study results and limitations: Fewer expanded clones and more diversity marked long-lived versus aged donors. Observed TCR beta diversity showed a strong correlation with the percentage of naive T cells as measured by flow cytometry.

Germline V gene data show CDR1 as MNHEY and CDR2 as SMNVEV (reference sequence). The V end was cut by 4 bases, the J end by 3 bases, with 19 bases between. This CDR3 spans 16 amino acids. Of note for this clonotype: The antigen is unknown.

Isolation per sample recovered at least 7 million PBMCs. A second PCR of 7 to 11 cycles used a sample-barcoded 5' primer and a J-beta primer mix. A tag from a template-switch adaptor with 12 random nucleotides marked each cDNA molecule. TCRdb itself ran the 5' RACE reads through MiXCR, one entry per CDR3 protein. The sample includes around 800,000 distinct CDR3 sequences, about 53% of them seen just once. The chain uses TRBV27 and TRBJ2-7, with D maybe TRBD2 (5 bases). Material for sequencing was blood. This receptor was obtained from an elderly man in good health. The CDR3 DNA sequence: TGTGCCAGCAGTTCCCTCCCGGGGAAGAACAACTACGAGCAGTACTTC. It codes for CASSSLPGKNNYEQYF.